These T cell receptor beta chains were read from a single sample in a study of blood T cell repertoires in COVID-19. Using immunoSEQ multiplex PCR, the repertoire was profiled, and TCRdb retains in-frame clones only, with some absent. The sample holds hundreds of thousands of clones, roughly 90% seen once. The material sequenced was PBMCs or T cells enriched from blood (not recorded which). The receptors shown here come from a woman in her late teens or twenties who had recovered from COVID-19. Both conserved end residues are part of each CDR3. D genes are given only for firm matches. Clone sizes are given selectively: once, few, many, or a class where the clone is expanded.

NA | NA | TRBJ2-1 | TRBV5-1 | CASRLGNEQFF | TGCGCCAGTCGTCTAGGAAATGAGCAGTTCTTC
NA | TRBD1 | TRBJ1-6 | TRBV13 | CASSDRDRVDNSPLHF | TGTGCCAGCAGCGACCGGGACAGGGTCGACAATTCACCCCTCCACTTT
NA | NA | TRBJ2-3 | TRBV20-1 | CSASQGSTDTQYF | TGCAGTGCTAGTCAAGGGAGTACAGATACGCAGTATTTT
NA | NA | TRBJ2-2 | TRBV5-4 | CASSSSGTGELFF | TGTGCCAGCAGCTCTTCGGGCACCGGGGAGCTGTTTTTT
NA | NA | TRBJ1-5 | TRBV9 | CASSVGSGGEPQHF | TGTGCCAGCAGCGTAGGGTCCGGGGGAGAGCCCCAGCATTTT
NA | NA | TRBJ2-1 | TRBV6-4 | CASSDFSGDNEQFF | TGTGCCAGCAGTGACTTTTCGGGGGACAATGAGCAGTTCTTC
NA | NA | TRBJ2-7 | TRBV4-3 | CASSQAPSDTYEQYF | TGCGCCAGCAGCCAAGCCCCTAGCGATACCTACGAGCAGTACTTC
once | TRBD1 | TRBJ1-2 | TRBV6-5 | CASSTRQGVGGYTF | TGTGCCAGCAGCACCAGACAGGGGGTGGGAGGCTACACCTTC
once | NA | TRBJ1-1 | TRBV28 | CASSQDSRVTEAFF | TGTGCCAGCAGTCAAGACAGCCGGGTCACTGAAGCTTTCTTT
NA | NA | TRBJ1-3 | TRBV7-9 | CASSLVLGTGNTIYF | TGTGCCAGCAGCTTAGTACTAGGCACTGGAAACACCATATATTTT
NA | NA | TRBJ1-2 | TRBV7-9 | CASSHTFDTVYGYTF | TGTGCCAGCAGCCATACCTTCGACACAGTCTATGGCTACACCTTC
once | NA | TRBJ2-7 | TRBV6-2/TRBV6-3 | CASSLAPGNSYEQYF | TGTGCCAGCAGTTTGGCCCCAGGGAATTCGTACGAGCAGTACTTC
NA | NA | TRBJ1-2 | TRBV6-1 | CASSEQGNNYGYTF | TGTGCCAGCAGTGAACAGGGGAATAACTATGGCTACACCTTC
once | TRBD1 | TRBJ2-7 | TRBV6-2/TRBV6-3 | CASSYPRTGRPTLIYEQYF | TGTGCCAGCAGTTACCCTCGGACAGGGCGTCCCACCTTAATCTACGAGCAGTACTTC
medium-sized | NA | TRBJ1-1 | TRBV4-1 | CASSLVAFGGAEAFF | TGCGCCAGCAGCCTAGTTGCGTTTGGGGGCGCGGAAGCTTTCTTT
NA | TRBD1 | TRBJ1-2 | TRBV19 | CASSTLGQAGYGYTF | TGTGCCAGTAGTACCCTGGGACAGGCGGGATATGGCTACACCTTC